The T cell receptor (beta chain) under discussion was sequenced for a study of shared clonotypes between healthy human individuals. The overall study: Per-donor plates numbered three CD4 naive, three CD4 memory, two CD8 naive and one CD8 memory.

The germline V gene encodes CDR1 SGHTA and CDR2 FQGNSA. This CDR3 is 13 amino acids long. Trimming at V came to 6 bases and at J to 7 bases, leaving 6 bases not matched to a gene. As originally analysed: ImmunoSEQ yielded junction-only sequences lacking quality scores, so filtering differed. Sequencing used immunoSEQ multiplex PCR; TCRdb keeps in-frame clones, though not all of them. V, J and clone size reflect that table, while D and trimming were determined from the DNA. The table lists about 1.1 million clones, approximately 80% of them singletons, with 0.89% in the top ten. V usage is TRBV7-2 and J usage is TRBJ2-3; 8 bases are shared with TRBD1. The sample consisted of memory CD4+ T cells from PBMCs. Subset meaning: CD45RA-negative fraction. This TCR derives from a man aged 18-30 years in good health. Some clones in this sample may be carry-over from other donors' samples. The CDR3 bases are TGTGCCAGCAGTCGACAGGGGACCAATACGCAGTATTTT. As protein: CASSRQGTNTQYF.